The source of this T cell receptor (beta chain) is a study of T cell changes during pregnancy in multiple sclerosis. Assay: immunoSEQ multiplex PCR; the TCRdb copy retains only in-frame clones and omits some. This sample has tens of thousands of clones, with roughly 90% found just once. The input for sequencing was CD4+ T cells from peripheral blood mononuclear cells, taken in the first trimester of pregnancy. The receptor's source is a female donor in good health, enrolled as a control in a pregnancy study.

DNA for the CDR3: TGTGCCAGCAGTCCGGAGTTCAACAATCAGCCCCAGCATTTT. Its protein is CASSPEFNNQPQHF. The chain combines TRBV6-5 with TRBJ1-5; D remains ambiguous. Germline V gene sequence: CDR1 MNHEY, CDR2 SVGAGI. Trimming took 5 bases from V and 3 from J, leaving 11 bases between them. The CDR3 consists of 14 residues.